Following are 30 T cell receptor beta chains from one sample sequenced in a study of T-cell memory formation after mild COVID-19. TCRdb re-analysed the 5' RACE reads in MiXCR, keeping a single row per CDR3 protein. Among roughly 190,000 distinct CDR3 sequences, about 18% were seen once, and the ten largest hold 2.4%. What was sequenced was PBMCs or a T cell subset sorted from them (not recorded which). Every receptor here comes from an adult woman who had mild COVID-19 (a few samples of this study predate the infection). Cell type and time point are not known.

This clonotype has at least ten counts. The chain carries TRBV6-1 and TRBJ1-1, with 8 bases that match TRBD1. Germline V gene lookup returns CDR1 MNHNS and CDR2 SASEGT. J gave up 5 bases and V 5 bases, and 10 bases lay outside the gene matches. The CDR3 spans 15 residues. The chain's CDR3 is CASSPTQGARTEAFF. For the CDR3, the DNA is TGTGCCAGCAGTCCGACCCAGGGGGCGCGAACTGAAGCTTTCTTT.

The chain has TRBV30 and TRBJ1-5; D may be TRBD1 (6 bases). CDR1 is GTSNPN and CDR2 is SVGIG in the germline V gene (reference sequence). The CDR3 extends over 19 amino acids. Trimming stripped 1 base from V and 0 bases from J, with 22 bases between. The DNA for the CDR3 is TGTGCCTGGAGTGCCCCTCTGGGACAACCGCTCTATAGCAATCAGCCCCAGCATTTT. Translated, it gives CAWSAPLGQPLYSNQPQHF.

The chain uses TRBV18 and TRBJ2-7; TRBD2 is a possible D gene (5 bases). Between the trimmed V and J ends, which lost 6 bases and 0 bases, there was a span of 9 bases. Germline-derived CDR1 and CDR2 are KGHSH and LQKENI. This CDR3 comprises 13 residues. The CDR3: CASSSGNSYEQYF. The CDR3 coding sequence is TGTGCCAGCTCGTCGGGAAACTCCTACGAGCAGTACTTC.

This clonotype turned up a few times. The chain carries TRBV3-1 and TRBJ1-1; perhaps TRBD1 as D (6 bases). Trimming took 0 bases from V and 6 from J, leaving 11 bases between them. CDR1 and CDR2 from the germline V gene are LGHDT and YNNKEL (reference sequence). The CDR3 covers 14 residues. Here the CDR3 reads CASSQEGSGAEAFF. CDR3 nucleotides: TGTGCCAGCAGCCAAGAAGGTTCAGGGGCTGAAGCTTTCTTT.

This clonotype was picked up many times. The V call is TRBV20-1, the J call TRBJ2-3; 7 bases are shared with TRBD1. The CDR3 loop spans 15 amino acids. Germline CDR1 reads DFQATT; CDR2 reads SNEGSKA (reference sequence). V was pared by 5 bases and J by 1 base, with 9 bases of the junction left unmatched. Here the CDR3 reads CSAPNRGQGTDTQYF. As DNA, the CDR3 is TGCAGTGCTCCCAACCGAGGACAGGGCACAGATACGCAGTATTTT.

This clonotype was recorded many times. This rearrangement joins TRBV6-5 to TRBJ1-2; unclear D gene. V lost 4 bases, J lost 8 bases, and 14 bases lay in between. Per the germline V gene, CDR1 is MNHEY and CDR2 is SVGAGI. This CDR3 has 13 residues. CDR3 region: CASSSGPFLGYTF. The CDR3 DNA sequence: TGTGCCAGCAGTTCCGGGCCCTTCCTGGGCTACACCTTC.

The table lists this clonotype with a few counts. The CDR3 DNA reads as TGTGCCGCCTACTCTGGAAACACCATATATTTT. It yields the protein CAAYSGNTIYF. The rearrangement joins TRBV3-1 to TRBJ1-3, with D hard to call. V was clipped by 11 bases and J by 0 bases, with 5 bases between them. The CDR3 has 11 amino acids. Germline lookup yields CDR1 LGHDT and CDR2 YNNKEL (reference sequence).

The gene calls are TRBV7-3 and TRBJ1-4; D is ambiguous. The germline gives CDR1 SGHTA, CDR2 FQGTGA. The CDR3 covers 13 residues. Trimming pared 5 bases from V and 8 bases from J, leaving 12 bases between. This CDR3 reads CASSPSGGEKLFF. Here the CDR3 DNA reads TGTGCCAGCAGCCCCTCGGGTGGGGAAAAACTGTTTTTT.

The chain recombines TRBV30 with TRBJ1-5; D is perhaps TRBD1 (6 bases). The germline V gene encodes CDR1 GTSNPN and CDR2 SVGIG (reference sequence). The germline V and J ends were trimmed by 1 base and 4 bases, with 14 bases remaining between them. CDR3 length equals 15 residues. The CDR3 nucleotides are TGTGCCTGGAGTGAGCAGGGGCTACCAAATCAGCCCCAGCATTTT. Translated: CAWSEQGLPNQPQHF.

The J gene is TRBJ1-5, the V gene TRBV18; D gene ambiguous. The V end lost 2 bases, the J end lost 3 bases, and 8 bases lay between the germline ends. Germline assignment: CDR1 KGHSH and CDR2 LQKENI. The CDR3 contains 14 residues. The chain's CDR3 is CASSPATLNQPQHF. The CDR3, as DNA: TGTGCCAGCTCACCAGCGACGCTCAATCAGCCCCAGCATTTT. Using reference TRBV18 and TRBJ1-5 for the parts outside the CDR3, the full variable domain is NAGVMQNPRHLVRRRGQEARLRCSPMKGHSHVYWYRQLPEEGLKFMVYLQKENIIDESGMPKERFSAEFPKEGPSILRIQQVVRGDSAAYFCASSPATLNQPQHFGDGTRLSIL.

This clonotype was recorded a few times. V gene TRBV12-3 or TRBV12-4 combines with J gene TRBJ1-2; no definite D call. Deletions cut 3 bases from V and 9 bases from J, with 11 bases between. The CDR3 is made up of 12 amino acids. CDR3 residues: CASSFPPPRYTF. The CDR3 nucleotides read TGTGCCAGCAGTTTTCCACCTCCCCGCTACACCTTC.

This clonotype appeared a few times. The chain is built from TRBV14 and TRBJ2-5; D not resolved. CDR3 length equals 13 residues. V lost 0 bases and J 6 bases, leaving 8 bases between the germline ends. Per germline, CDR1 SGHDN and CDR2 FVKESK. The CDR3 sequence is CASSQDLIQTQYF. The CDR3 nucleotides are TGTGCCAGCAGCCAAGACCTCATACAGACCCAGTACTTC.

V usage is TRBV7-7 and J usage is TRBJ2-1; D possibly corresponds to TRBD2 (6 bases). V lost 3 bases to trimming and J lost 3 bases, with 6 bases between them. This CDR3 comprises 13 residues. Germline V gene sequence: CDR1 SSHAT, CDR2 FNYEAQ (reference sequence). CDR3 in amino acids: CASSLDYYNEQFF. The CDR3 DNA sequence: TGTGCCAGCAGCTTGGACTACTACAATGAGCAGTTCTTC.

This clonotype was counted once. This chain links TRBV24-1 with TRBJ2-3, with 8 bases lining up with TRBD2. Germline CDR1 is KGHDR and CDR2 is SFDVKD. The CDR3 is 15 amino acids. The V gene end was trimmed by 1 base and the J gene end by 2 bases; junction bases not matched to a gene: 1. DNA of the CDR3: TGTGCCACCAGTGATTTAGCGGGGGACACAGATACGCAGTATTTT. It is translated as CATSDLAGDTDTQYF.

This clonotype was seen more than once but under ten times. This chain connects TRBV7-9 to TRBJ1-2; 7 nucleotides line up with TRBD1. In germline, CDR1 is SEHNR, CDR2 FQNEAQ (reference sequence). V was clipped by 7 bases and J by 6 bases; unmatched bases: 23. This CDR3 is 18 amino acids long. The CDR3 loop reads CASNTLVEGARSPDGYTF. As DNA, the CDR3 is TGTGCCAGCAACACACTAGTTGAGGGGGCGAGGAGTCCTGATGGCTACACCTTC.

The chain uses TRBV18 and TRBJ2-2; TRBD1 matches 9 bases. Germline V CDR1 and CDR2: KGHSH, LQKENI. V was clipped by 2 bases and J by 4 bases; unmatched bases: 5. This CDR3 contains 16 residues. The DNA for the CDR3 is TGTGCCAGCTCACCAGAAGGGACAGGGTTCACCGGGGAGCTGTTTTTT. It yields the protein CASSPEGTGFTGELFF.

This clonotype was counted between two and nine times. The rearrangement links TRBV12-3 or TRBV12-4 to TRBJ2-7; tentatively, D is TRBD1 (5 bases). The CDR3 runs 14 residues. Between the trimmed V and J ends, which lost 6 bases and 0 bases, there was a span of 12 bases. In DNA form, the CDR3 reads TGTGCCAGCAGCACACAAGGGGACTCCTACGAGCAGTACTTC. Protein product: CASSTQGDSYEQYF.

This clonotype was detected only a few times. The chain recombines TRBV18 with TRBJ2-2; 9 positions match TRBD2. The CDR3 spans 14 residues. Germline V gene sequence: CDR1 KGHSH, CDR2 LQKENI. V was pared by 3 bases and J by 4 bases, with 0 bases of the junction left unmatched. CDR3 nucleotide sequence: TGTGCCAGCTCACCTAGCGGGAGCACCGGGGAGCTGTTTTTT. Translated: CASSPSGSTGELFF.

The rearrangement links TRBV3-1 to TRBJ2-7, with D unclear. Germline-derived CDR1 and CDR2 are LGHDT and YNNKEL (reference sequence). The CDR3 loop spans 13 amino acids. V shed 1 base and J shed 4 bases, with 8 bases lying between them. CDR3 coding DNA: TGTGCCAGCAGCCAAGCTTCTAGGTACGAGCAGTACTTC. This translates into CASSQASRYEQYF.

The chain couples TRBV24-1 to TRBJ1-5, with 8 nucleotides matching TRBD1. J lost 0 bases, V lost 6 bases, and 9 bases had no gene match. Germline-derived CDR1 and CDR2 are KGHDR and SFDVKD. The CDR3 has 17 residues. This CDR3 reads CATSQGTGHLSNQPQHF. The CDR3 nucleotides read TGTGCCACCAGTCAAGGGACAGGCCACCTTAGCAATCAGCCCCAGCATTTT.

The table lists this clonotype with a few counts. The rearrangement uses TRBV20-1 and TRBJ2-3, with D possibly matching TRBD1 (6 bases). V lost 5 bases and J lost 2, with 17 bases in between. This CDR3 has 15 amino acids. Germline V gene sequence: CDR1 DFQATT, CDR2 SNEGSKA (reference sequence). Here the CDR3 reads CSAPNRQGPTDTQYF. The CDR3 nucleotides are TGCAGTGCTCCCAACCGGCAGGGGCCCACAGATACGCAGTATTTT.

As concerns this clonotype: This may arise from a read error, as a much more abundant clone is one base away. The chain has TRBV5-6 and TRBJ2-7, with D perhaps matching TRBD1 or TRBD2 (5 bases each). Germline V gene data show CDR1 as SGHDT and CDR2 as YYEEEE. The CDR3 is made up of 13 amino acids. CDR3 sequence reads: CSSSPGPNYEQYF. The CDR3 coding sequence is TGTTCCAGCAGCCCGGGACCCAACTACGAGCAGTACTTC. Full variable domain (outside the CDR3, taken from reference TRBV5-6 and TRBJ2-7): DAGVTQSPTHLIKTRGQQVTLRCSPKSGHDTVSWYQQALGQGPQFIFQYYEEEERQRGNFPDRFSGHQFPNYSSELNVNALLLGDSALYLCSSSPGPNYEQYFGPGTRLTVT.

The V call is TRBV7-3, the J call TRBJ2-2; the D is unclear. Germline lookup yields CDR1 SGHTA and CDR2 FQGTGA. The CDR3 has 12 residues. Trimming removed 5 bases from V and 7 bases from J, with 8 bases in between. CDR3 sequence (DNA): TGTGCCAGCAGCCCTGATGGCGGGGAGCTGTTTTTT. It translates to CASSPDGGELFF.

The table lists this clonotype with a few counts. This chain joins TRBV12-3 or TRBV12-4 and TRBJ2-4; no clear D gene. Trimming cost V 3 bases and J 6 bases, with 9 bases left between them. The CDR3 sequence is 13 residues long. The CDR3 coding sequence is TGTGCCAGCAGTTTGAGCAGCCGAAACATTCAGTACTTC. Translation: CASSLSSRNIQYF.

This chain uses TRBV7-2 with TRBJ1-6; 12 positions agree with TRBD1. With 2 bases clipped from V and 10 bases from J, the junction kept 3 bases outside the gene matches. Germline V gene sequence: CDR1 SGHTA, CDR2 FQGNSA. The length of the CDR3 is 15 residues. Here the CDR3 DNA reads TGTGCCAGCAGCTTAAGGGACAGGGGGCGATCACCCCTCCACTTT. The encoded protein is CASSLRDRGRSPLHF.

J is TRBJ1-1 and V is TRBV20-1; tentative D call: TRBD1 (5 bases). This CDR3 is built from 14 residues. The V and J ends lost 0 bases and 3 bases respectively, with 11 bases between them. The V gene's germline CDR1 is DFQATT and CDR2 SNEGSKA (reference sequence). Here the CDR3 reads CSARDPGGYTEAFF. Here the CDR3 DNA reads TGCAGTGCTAGAGATCCCGGGGGGTACACTGAAGCTTTCTTT.

The CDR3 loop is CASSYRGLAKNIQYF. The CDR3 region has the DNA TGTGCCAGCAGTTACAGGGGACTAGCCAAAAACATTCAGTACTTC. This chain joins TRBV6-2 or TRBV6-3 and TRBJ2-4; a weak D match, TRBD2 (6 bases). Germline CDR1 reads MNHEY; CDR2 reads SVGEGT. V was shortened by 2 bases and J by 0 bases, with 8 bases between the two germline ends. The length of the CDR3 is 15 residues.

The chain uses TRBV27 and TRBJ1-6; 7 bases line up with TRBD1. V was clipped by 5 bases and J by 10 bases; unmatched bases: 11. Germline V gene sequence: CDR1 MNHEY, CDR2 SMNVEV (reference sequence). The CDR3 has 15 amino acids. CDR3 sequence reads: CASSGDPGGGSPLHF. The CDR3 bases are TGTGCCAGCAGTGGGGACCCGGGAGGGGGCTCACCCCTCCACTTT.

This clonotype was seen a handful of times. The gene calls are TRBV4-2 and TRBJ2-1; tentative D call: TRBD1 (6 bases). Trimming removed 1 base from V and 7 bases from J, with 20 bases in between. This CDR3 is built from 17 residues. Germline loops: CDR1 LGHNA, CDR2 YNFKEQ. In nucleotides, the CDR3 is TGTGCCAGCAGCCAAGTGTCCAGGGGTGGTCTTGGGAATGAGCAGTTCTTC. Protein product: CASSQVSRGGLGNEQFF.

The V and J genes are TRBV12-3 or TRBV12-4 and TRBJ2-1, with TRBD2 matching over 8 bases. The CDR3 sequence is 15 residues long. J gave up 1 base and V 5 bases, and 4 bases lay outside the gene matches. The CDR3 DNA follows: TGTGCCAGCAGTCGCGGGGGGACTTCCTACAATGAGCAGTTCTTC. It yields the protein CASSRGGTSYNEQFF.